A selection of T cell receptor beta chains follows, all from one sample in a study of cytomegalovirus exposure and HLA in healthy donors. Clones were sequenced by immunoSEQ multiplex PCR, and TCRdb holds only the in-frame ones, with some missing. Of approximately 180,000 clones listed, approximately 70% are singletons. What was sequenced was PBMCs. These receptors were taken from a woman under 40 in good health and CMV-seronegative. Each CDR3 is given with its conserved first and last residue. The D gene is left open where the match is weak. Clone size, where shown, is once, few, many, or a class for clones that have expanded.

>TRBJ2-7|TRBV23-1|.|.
TGCGCCAGCAGTCAATCAGGGGGCTACGAGCAGTACTTC
CASSQSGGYEQYF
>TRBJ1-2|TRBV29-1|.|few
TGCAGCGCTTCGTCCACCGGAGGCTATGGCTACACCTTC
CSASSTGGYGYTF
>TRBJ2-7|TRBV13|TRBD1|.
TGTGCCAGCAGCTTAGTGGCTGGGCAGGGGGTTCCCTACGAGCAGTACTTC
CASSLVAGQGVPYEQYF
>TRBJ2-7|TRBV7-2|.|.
TGTGCCAGCTCCCTAGAGGCTGCCTACGAGCAGTACTTC
CASSLEAAYEQYF
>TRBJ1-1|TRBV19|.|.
TGTGCCAGTAGTATCGCGGGTGGCACTGAAGCTTTCTTT
CASSIAGGTEAFF
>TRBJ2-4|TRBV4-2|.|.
TGTGCCAGCAGCCAAGATCGGACTACCTCCGACCAGGGCATTCAGTACTTC
CASSQDRTTSDQGIQYF
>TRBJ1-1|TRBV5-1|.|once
TGCGCCAGCAGATACAGGGCGGTGAACACTGAAGCTTTCTTT
CASRYRAVNTEAFF
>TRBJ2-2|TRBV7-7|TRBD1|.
TGTGCCAGCAGCTTCCGTCCCTACAGGGGGAATCACACCGGGGAGCTGTTTTTT
CASSFRPYRGNHTGELFF
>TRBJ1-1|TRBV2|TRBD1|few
TGTGCCAACTCGAAGACAGGGCCAGGCACTGAAGCTTTCTTT
CANSKTGPGTEAFF
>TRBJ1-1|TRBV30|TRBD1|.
TGTGCCTGGAGCGAAAGACAGGGGCGTACTGAAGCTTTCTTT
CAWSERQGRTEAFF
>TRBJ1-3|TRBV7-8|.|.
TGTGCCAGCAGCTTAGGTGGGAGCCTAGGAAACACCATATATTTT
CASSLGGSLGNTIYF
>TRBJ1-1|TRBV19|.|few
TGTGCCAGTAGTCCAGAGGGGGTGATGAACACTGAAGCTTTCTTT
CASSPEGVMNTEAFF
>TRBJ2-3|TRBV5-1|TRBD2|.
TGCGCCAGCAGCTCGGGCGGGAGGCCCACAGATACGCAGTATTTT
CASSSGGRPTDTQYF
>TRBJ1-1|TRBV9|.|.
TGTGCCAGCAGCCCCGGCCTCGTCCCACAGGGCACTGAAGCTTTCTTT
CASSPGLVPQGTEAFF
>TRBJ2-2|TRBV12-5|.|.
TGTGCTAGTGGTTTGTTGGCAGGAATGAACACCGGGGAGCTGTTTTTT
CASGLLAGMNTGELFF
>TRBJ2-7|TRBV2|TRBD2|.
TGTGCCAGCAGTGAAATGGGCGGGAGTTGGTACGAGCAGTACTTC
CASSEMGGSWYEQYF
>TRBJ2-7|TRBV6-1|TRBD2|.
TGTGCCAGCAACTTGGGACTAGCCGCCTACGAGCAGTACTTC
CASNLGLAAYEQYF
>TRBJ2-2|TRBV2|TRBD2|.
TGTGCCAGTTCTAGCGGGGGAGCCGGGGAGCTGTTTTTT
CASSSGGAGELFF
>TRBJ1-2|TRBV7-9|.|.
TGTGCCAGCAGCCGCTCCCCAGGGCATATAGTCTATGGCTACACCTTC
CASSRSPGHIVYGYTF
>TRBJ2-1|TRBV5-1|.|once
TGCGCCAGCAGCTGGCCTCGGGGGAGGTCTTACAATGAGCAGTTCTTC
CASSWPRGRSYNEQFF
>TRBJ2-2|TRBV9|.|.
TGTGCCAGCAGCGTAGGAATAGTGAACACCGGGGAGCTGTTTTTT
CASSVGIVNTGELFF
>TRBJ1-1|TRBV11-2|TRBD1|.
TGTGCCAGCAGCTTCCGGGACAGGGGGCTGACGAACACTGAAGCTTTCTTT
CASSFRDRGLTNTEAFF
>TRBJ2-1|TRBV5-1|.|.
TGCGCCAGCAGTCCCCCAGGGGCCTACAATGAGCAGTTCTTC
CASSPPGAYNEQFF
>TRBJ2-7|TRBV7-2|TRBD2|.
TGTGCCAGCAGCTTAGGTCCTAGCGGGAGCTACGAGCAGTACTTC
CASSLGPSGSYEQYF
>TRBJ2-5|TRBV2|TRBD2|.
TGTGCCAGCAGTGAACCCACTAGCGTAGAGACCCAGTACTTC
CASSEPTSVETQYF
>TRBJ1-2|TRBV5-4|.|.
TGTGCCAGCAGGCCCCAGGGCTATGGCTACACCTTC
CASRPQGYGYTF
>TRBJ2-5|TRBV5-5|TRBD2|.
TGTGCCAGCAGCTTTAGCGGGGTCCAAGAGACCCAGTACTTC
CASSFSGVQETQYF
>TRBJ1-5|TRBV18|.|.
TGTGCCAGCTCACGTGGTGCGGGCCAGCCCCAGCATTTT
CASSRGAGQPQHF
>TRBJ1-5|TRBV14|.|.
TGTGCCAGCAGCCAAACAGGACGGCGGGGGCCCCAGCATTTT
CASSQTGRRGPQHF
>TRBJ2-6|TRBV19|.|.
TGTGCCAGTAGTCCTTGGACTCCGGAGGGCTCTGGGGCCAACGTCCTGACTTTC
CASSPWTPEGSGANVLTF
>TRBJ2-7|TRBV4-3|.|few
TGCGCCAGCAGCCAAGGAGGCGGGATCTCCTACGAGCAGTACTTC
CASSQGGGISYEQYF
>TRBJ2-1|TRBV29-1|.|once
TGCAGCGTTGAGTCGACTAGGGGCAATGAGCAGTTCTTC
CSVESTRGNEQFF
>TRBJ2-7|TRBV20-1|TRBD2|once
TGCGGGGCGGGAGACCCCTACGAGCAGTACTTC
CGAGDPYEQYF
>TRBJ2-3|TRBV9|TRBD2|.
TGTGCCAGCAGCAGATCGGCGGGACTAGCGGGGGGAGGTGCAGATACGCAGTATTTT
CASSRSAGLAGGGADTQYF
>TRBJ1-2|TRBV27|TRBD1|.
TGTGCCAGCAGCTTCCGGACAGGCGGTGGCTACACCTTC
CASSFRTGGGYTF
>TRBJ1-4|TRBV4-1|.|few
TGCGCCAGCAGCCAATTAGAGACAACTAATGAAAAACTGTTTTTT
CASSQLETTNEKLFF
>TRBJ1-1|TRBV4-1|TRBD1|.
TGCGCCAGCAGCCCCCCAATGGCGCAGGGGGGTACGCGAAGGACTGAAGCTTTCTTT
CASSPPMAQGGTRRTEAFF
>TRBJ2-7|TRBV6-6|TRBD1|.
TGTGCCAGCAGCCGGGACAGGCTACTTTACGAGCAGTACTTC
CASSRDRLLYEQYF
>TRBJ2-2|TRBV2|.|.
TGTGCCAGCAGTGAAGTTGATGGGGAGACTCCAATACGGCACGCGAACACCGGGGAGCTGTTTTTT
CASSEVDGETPIRHANTGELFF
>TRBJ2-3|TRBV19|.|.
TGTGCCAGTAGGCGCCTTTCTTTCGGCACAGATACGCAGTATTTT
CASRRLSFGTDTQYF
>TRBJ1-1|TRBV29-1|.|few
TGCAGCGTTGAAGGATGGAGCACTGAAGCTTTCTTT
CSVEGWSTEAFF
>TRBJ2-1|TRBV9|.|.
TGTGCCAGCAGCGGGAGGAACTCTTTAGGGCACAATGAGCAGTTCTTC
CASSGRNSLGHNEQFF
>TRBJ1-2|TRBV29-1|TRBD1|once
TGCAGCGTTGACCCACAGGGGAACTATGGCTACACCTTC
CSVDPQGNYGYTF
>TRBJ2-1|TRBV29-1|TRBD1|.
TGCAGCGTTGAAGATGGGACAGGCCTCCTGGGCGATGAGCAGTTCTTC
CSVEDGTGLLGDEQFF
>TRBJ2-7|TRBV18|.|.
TGTGCCAGCTCACCACCTGGGGCAGGTCTAACCCGGAACGAGCAGTACTTC
CASSPPGAGLTRNEQYF
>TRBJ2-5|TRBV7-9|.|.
TGTGCCAGCAGCCGAGAGGGCAATATCCAAGAGACCCAGTACTTC
CASSREGNIQETQYF
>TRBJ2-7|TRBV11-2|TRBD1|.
TGTGCCAGCAGCCCGGAATCGACAGGGGGCCCCTACGAGCAGTACTTC
CASSPESTGGPYEQYF
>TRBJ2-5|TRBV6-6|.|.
TGTGCCAGCAGTTACCCGGGTCGGGAAGGTAGAGAGACCCAGTACTTC
CASSYPGREGRETQYF
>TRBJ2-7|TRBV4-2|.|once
TGTGCCAGCAGCCAAGACACAGGCTCCTACGAGCAGTACTTC
CASSQDTGSYEQYF